The 10 T cell receptor beta chains below come from one sample, sequenced in a study of blood T cell repertoires in COVID-19. Only in-frame clones appear in the TCRdb table, and some are missing; sequencing was by immunoSEQ multiplex PCR. The sample contains a few hundred thousand clones, roughly nine tenths of which appear only once. Material: PBMCs or T cells enriched from blood (not recorded which). These receptors were obtained from a woman between 35 and 50 years old who had been exposed to COVID-19.

This sequence joins TRBV3-1 (or the pseudogene TRBV3-2) and TRBJ1-1; D not resolved. The CDR3 has 15 amino acids. Germline V gene lookup returns CDR1 LGHDT and CDR2 YNNKEL (reference sequence). V lost 0 bases to trimming and J lost 2 bases, with 10 bases between them. CDR3 amino acids: CASSQEYSQNTEAFF. CDR3 bases: TGTGCCAGCAGCCAAGAGTACAGCCAAAACACTGAAGCTTTCTTT.

The rearrangement joins TRBV11-3 to TRBJ1-1, with D hard to call. Germline V gene sequence: CDR1 SGHNT, CDR2 YENEEA. The CDR3 loop spans 15 amino acids. Between the trimmed V and J ends, which lost 1 base and 3 bases, there was a span of 12 bases. The CDR3 loop reads CASSLGGDRDTEAFF. The CDR3 DNA reads as TGTGCCAGCAGCTTAGGCGGGGATAGGGACACTGAAGCTTTCTTT.

This chain joins TRBV27 and TRBJ1-1; the D is unclear. The V gene's germline CDR1 is MNHEY and CDR2 SMNVEV (reference sequence). V lost 10 bases to trimming and J lost 6 bases, with 18 bases between them. This CDR3 is built from 13 residues. CDR3 sequence reads: CATSAGGVAEAFF. CDR3 DNA: TGTGCCACCTCAGCGGGCGGAGTCGCTGAAGCTTTCTTT.

The rearrangement uses TRBV2 and TRBJ2-7, with 9 bases that match TRBD1. V was clipped by 5 bases and J by 5 bases; unmatched bases: 7. In germline, CDR1 is SNHLY, CDR2 FYNNEI. The CDR3 runs to 14 residues. The CDR3 DNA is TGTGCCAGCAGTTCCGGACAGGGGACCCACGAGCAGTACTTC. Protein sequence: CASSSGQGTHEQYF.

The rearrangement links TRBV5-6 to TRBJ2-7, with D tentatively TRBD1 (6 bases). Germline assignment: CDR1 SGHDT and CDR2 YYEEEE. V was shortened by 2 bases and J by 5 bases, with 8 bases between the two germline ends. This CDR3 comprises 12 residues. CDR3 region: CASSLQGDEQYF. The CDR3 nucleotides are TGTGCCAGCAGCTTACAGGGAGACGAGCAGTACTTC.

V is TRBV4-1 and J is TRBJ1-6; a weak D match, TRBD1 (6 bases). CDR1 is MGHRA and CDR2 is YSYEKL in the germline V gene. Trimming cost V 0 bases and J 7 bases, with 13 bases left between them. The CDR3 is made up of 16 amino acids. The CDR3 bases are TGCGCCAGCAGCCAAGACAGGGGCTTAGGGAATTCACCCCTCCACTTT. Its translation is CASSQDRGLGNSPLHF.

This sequence joins TRBV19 and TRBJ1-1; 8 bases align to TRBD1. This CDR3 spans 14 amino acids. CDR1 and CDR2 (germline): LNHDA, SQIVND (reference sequence). With 0 bases clipped from V and 11 bases from J, the junction kept 8 bases outside the gene matches. CDR3 DNA: TGTGCCAGTAGTATAGAAAACAGGGGGATTCCGGCTTTCTTT. It is translated as CASSIENRGIPAFF.

The gene calls are TRBV7-9 and TRBJ1-1; D is ambiguous. V was pared by 4 bases and J by 2 bases, with 17 bases between. Germline CDR1 and CDR2: SEHNR and FQNEAQ (reference sequence). The CDR3 length is 16 residues. CDR3 in amino acids: CASSYSPGAENTEAFF. CDR3 sequence (DNA): TGTGCCAGCAGCTATAGCCCGGGAGCAGAAAACACTGAAGCTTTCTTT.

V is TRBV7-9 and J is TRBJ1-2; 7 nucleotides align to TRBD1. V shed 2 bases, J shed 3 bases, and the junction held 6 bases outside the gene matches. CDR3 length: 15 amino acids. Looked up from germline, CDR1 is SEHNR and CDR2 is FQNEAQ (reference sequence). This chain's CDR3 is CASSLIGGRDYGYTF. DNA for the CDR3: TGTGCCAGCAGCTTAATAGGGGGCAGGGACTATGGCTACACCTTC.

Remarks on this clone: Other DNA sequences in the same sample also yield this CDR3. This chain links TRBV19 with TRBJ2-5, with D possibly being TRBD2 (6 bases). CDR3 length equals 17 residues. Germline V gives CDR1 LNHDA, CDR2 SQIVND (reference sequence). Trimming removed 5 bases from V and 5 bases from J, with 24 bases in between. CDR3 sequence reads: CASSLISGAVGGETQYF. The CDR3 region has the DNA TGTGCCAGTAGTCTCATAAGTGGAGCGGTCGGGGGTGAGACCCAGTACTTC. Looking up the rest from reference TRBV19 and TRBJ2-5 gives the full variable domain: DGGITQSPKYLFRKEGQNVTLSCEQNLNHDAMYWYRQDPGQGLRLIYYSQIVNDFQKGDIAEGYSVSREKKESFPLTVTSAQKNPTAFYLCASSLISGAVGGETQYFGPGTRLLVL.